This T cell receptor (beta chain) was obtained from a study of shared clonotypes between healthy human individuals. Study-level points and caveats: The expectation was that sequencing depth would affect clonotype sharing among donors.

The protocol was immunoSEQ multiplex PCR, while the TCRdb copy is restricted to in-frame clones and leaves out a portion. The sample lists around 340,000 clones; 73% were seen once. This clone has only a few counts. Its antigen remains unknown. The TCR originated in a man aged 25 to 45 in good health. The sequenced sample was memory CD4+ T cells sorted from blood. Regarding subset: CD45RA-negative fraction.

CDR3 region: CASSLDPNYGYTF. CDR3 in DNA: TGTGCCAGCAGCTTGGACCCCAACTATGGCTACACCTTC. V and J are TRBV5-4 and TRBJ1-2; D call uncertain. V lost 0 bases and J lost 2, with 5 bases in between. CDR1 is SGHNT and CDR2 is YYREEE in the germline V gene (reference sequence). The length of the CDR3 is 13 residues.